A selection of T cell receptor beta chains follows, all from one sample in a study of blood T cell repertoires in COVID-19. Sequencing used immunoSEQ multiplex PCR; TCRdb keeps in-frame clones, though not all of them. The data hold about 150,000 clones, with under 80% observed a single time. Sequencing used peripheral blood. The receptors were sampled from a man aged 55 to 69 with acute or convalescent COVID-19. Each CDR3 is given with its conserved first and last residue. D genes are given only for firm matches. Size is stated for part of the rows, as once, few or many counts, or as a class when the clone is expanded.

clone size	V gene	J gene	D gene	CDR3 DNA	CDR3 protein
NA	TRBV4-1	TRBJ2-2	NA	TGCGCCAGCAGCCAAGCTATCACCACGAACACCGGGGAGCTGTTTTTT	CASSQAITTNTGELFF
NA	TRBV2	TRBJ2-6	NA	TGTGCCAGCAGTGCGGTTTGGGGGGCCAACGTCCTGACTTTC	CASSAVWGANVLTF
NA	TRBV14	TRBJ1-4	NA	TGTGCCAGCAGCCAAGTGGGGGCCCACCGCGAAAAACTGTTTTTT	CASSQVGAHREKLFF
NA	TRBV7-3	TRBJ2-3	TRBD2	TGTGCCAGCAGCGTGGGGACTAGCAGATACACAGATACGCAGTATTTT	CASSVGTSRYTDTQYF
NA	TRBV18	TRBJ2-1	TRBD2	TGTGCCAGCTCACTCCGGGGGGATCGGGGCAATGAGCAGTTCTTC	CASSLRGDRGNEQFF
NA	TRBV4-2	TRBJ2-2	TRBD1	TGTGCCAGCAGCAACGACAGGGGTAACACCGGGGAGCTGTTTTTT	CASSNDRGNTGELFF
few	TRBV30	TRBJ2-7	NA	TGTGCCTGGAGTGTACTGGGCGGGCCCTACGAGCAGTACTTC	CAWSVLGGPYEQYF
NA	TRBV19	TRBJ2-7	TRBD2	TGTGCCAGTAGTATACTCTCTACGGGAGGCCTACCCGCCGAGCAGTACTTC	CASSILSTGGLPAEQYF
NA	TRBV18	TRBJ1-4	NA	TGTGCCAGCTCACCACCGTCAGGGGCTAGCACTAATGAAAAACTGTTTTTT	CASSPPSGASTNEKLFF
few	TRBV5-1	TRBJ1-6	TRBD1	TGCGCCAGCAGCGCGGACAGGGGGGAATCACCCCTCCACTTT	CASSADRGESPLHF
few	TRBV10-3	TRBJ2-3	TRBD2	TGTGCCATCAGTGTAGCGGGAGGGCCCGCAGATACGCAGTATTTT	CAISVAGGPADTQYF
NA	TRBV4-2	TRBJ2-7	TRBD1	TGTGCCAGCAGCCAACGAGGGACAGCTCCGTCGTACGAGCAGTACTTC	CASSQRGTAPSYEQYF
NA	TRBV4-1	TRBJ2-2	NA	TGCGCCAGCATGAGGGAGCAATGGGCCGGGGAGCTGTTTTTT	CASMREQWAGELFF
NA	TRBV5-1	TRBJ2-5	TRBD2	TGCGCCAGCAGCTTGGGAGTAGCGGGAGGAGCAGAGACCCAGTACTTC	CASSLGVAGGAETQYF
NA	TRBV12-5	TRBJ1-5	NA	TGTGCTAGTGGTTTGGGGACTTCTAATCAGCCCCAGCATTTT	CASGLGTSNQPQHF
NA	TRBV5-8	TRBJ1-1	TRBD1	TGTGCCAGCAGCTCTGTGCCAGGACAGGGTGGAGCTTTCTTT	CASSSVPGQGGAFF
NA	TRBV10-1	TRBJ2-1	TRBD2	TGCGCCAGCAGTGAGTCGGACCCTAGCGGGAGGGGCAATGAGCAGTTCTTC	CASSESDPSGRGNEQFF
NA	TRBV5-4	TRBJ2-7	NA	TGTGCCAGCAGCTTCCCCAACACCTACGAGCAGTACTTC	CASSFPNTYEQYF